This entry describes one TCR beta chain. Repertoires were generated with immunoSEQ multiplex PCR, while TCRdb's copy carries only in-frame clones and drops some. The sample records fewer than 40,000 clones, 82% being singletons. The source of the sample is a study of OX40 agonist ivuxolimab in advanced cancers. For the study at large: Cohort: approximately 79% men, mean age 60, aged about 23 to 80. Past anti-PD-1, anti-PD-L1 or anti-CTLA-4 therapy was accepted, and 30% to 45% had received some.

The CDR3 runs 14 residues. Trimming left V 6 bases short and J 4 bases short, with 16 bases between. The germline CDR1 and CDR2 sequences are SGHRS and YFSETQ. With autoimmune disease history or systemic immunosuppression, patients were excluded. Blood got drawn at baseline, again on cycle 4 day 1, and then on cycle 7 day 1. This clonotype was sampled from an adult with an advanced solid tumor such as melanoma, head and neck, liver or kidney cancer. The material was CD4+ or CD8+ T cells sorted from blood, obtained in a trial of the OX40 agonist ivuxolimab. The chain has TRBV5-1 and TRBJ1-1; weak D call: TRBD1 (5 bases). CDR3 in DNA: TGCGCCAGCACCTCGTTAGGGGTGTCCACTGAAGCTTTCTTT. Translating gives CASTSLGVSTEAFF. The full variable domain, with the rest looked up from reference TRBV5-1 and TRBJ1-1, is KAGVTQTPRYLIKTRGQQVTLSCSPISGHRSVSWYQQTPGQGLQFLFEYFSETQRNKGNFPGRFSGRQFSNSRSEMNVSTLELGDSALYLCASTSLGVSTEAFFGQGTRLTVV.